The TCR beta chain under discussion was sequenced for a study of regulatory T cells in long-lasting Graves disease. TCR beta libraries were built with iRepertoire HTBI primers and Arm-PCR of CDR3 regions. TCRdb passed the multiplex PCR reads through MiXCR, listing each CDR3 protein once. The sample yields about 300,000 distinct CDR3 sequences, 20% to 25% seen once. Time point indicated: persistent/refractory GD, antithyroid drugs over 5 years with positive TRAb. PBMC-derived RNA was used for the TCR library. American Thyroid Association guidelines defined Graves' disease diagnosis. Patients hailed from an endocrinology department in Xi'an, China. CDR3 length: 15 residues. V dropped 7 bases and J dropped 2 bases, with 20 bases sitting between them. Looked up from germline, CDR1 is GTSNPN and CDR2 is SVGIG (reference sequence).

Sample: peripheral blood mononuclear cells (PBMCs), taken when the disease was refractory, from a patient treated with antithyroid drugs. V is TRBV30 and J is TRBJ1-2; D uncertain. The receptor was derived from a female donor with Graves disease. CDR3 sequence (DNA): TGTGCCTTCCCGGCCTTCGGGATTTCCAACTATGGCTACACCTTC. Its protein product is CAFPAFGISNYGYTF.